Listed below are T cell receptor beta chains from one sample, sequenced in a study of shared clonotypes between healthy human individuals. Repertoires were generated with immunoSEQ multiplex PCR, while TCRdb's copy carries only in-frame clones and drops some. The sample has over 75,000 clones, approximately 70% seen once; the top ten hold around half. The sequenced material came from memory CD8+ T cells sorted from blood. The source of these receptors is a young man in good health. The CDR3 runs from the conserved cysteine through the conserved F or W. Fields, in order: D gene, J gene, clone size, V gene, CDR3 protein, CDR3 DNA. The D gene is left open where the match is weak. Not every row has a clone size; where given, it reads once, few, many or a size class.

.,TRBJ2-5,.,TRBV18,CASSPAQETQYF,TGTGCCAGCTCACCAGCACAAGAGACCCAGTACTTC
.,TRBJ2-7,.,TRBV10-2,CASSEGARGPYEQYF,TGCGCCAGCAGTGAGGGTGCAAGGGGCCCCTACGAGCAGTACTTC
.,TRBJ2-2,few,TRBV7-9,CASSLVISRGEELFF,TGTGCCAGCAGCTTAGTGATTTCTCGTGGCGAGGAGCTGTTTTTT
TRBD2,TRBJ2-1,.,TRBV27,CASRSGVAGTNEQFF,TGTGCCAGCAGGTCGGGAGTAGCGGGAACCAATGAGCAGTTCTTC
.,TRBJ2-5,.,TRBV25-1,CASSDPNSLIQETQYF,TGTGCCAGCAGTGACCCCAACAGCCTTATCCAAGAGACCCAGTACTTC
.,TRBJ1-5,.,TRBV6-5,CASSYSSGDNQPQHF,TGTGCCAGCAGTTACTCATCTGGGGACAATCAGCCCCAGCATTTT
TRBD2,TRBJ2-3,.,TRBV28,CASSILAGVTDTQYF,TGTGCCAGCAGTATCCTAGCGGGAGTCACAGATACGCAGTATTTT
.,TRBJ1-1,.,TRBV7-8,CASSLVGGKTGYLNTEAFF,TGTGCCAGCAGCTTAGTGGGAGGAAAAACCGGCTATCTGAACACTGAAGCTTTCTTT
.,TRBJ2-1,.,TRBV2,CASSESGSFGNEQFF,TGTGCCAGCAGTGAATCGGGGTCGTTCGGGAATGAGCAGTTCTTC
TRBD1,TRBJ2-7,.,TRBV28,CASSFPLLPGTGAYEQYF,TGTGCCAGCAGTTTCCCTCTTCTACCCGGGACAGGGGCCTACGAGCAGTACTTC